One T cell receptor beta chain is described in this entry. Germline V gene data show CDR1 as SNHLY and CDR2 as FYNNEI. V trimming: 6 bases; J trimming: 5 bases; junction bases outside the gene matches: 2. This CDR3 is built from 12 residues. Sequencing used immunoSEQ multiplex PCR; TCRdb keeps in-frame clones, though not all of them. The profile shows roughly 220,000 clones, roughly 88% of them singletons. The entry originates in a study of blood T cell repertoires in COVID-19. About the study: The cDNA or gDNA used as material had been derived from T cells, B-cell-depleted T cells, or PBMCs.

The rearrangement uses TRBV2 and TRBJ1-2, with TRBD1 matching over 8 bases. Sequences were obtained from peripheral blood. The TCR sequence derives from a woman aged 40 to 55 who had recovered from COVID-19. CDR3 coding DNA: TGTGCCAGCAGGAGGGACAGGTATGGCTACACCTTC. Translation gives CASRRDRYGYTF.